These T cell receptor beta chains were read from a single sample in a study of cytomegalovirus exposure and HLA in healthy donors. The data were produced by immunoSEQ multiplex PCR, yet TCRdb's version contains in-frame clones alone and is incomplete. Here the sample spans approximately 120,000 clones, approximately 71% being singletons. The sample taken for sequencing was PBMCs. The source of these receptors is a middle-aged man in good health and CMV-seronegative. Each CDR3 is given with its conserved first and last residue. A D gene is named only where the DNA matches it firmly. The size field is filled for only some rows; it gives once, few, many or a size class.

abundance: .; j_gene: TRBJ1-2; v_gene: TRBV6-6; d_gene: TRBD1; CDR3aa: CASRQGDEGYTF; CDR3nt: TGTGCCAGCAGGCAGGGGGATGAAGGCTACACCTTC
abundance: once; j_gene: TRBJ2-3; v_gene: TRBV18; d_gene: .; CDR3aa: CASSPPGGGTQYF; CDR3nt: TGTGCCAGCTCACCACCCGGAGGCGGTACGCAGTATTTT
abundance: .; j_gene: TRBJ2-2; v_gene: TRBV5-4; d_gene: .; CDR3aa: CASSLGLLTGSTGELFF; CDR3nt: TGTGCCAGCAGCTTGGGTTTGCTTACAGGGAGCACCGGGGAGCTGTTTTTT
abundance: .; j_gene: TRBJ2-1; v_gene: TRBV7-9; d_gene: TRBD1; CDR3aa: CASSLTGYVDEQFF; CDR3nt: TGTGCCAGCAGCTTGACAGGGTATGTCGATGAGCAGTTCTTC
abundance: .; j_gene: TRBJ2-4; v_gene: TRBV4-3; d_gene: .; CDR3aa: CASSQDLARAKNIQYF; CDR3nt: TGCGCCAGCAGCCAAGATTTGGCCAGAGCCAAAAACATTCAGTACTTC
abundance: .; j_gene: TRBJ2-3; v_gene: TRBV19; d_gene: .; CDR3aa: CASRAAGGVTDTQYF; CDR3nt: TGTGCCAGTAGGGCAGCCGGGGGTGTCACAGATACGCAGTATTTT
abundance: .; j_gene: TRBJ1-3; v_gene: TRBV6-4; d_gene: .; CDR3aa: CASRNRVAGNTIYF; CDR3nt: TGTGCCAGCAGAAACAGGGTAGCTGGAAACACCATATATTTT
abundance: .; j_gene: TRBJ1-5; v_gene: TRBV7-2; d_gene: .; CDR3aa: CASSPRGSQPQHF; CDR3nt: TGTGCCAGCAGCCCGCGGGGCTCTCAGCCCCAGCATTTT
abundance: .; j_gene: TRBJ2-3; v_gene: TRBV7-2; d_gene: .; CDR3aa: CASSLFADTQYF; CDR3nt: TGTGCCAGCAGCTTATTCGCAGATACGCAGTATTTT
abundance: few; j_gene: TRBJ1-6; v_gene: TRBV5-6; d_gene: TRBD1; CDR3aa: CASSSDRVDSPLHF; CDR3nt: TGTGCCAGCAGCTCCGACAGGGTAGATTCACCCCTCCACTTT
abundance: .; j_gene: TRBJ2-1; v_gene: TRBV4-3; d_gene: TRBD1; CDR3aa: CASSQGTGAYNEQFF; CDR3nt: TGCGCCAGCAGCCAAGGGACAGGCGCCTACAATGAGCAGTTCTTC
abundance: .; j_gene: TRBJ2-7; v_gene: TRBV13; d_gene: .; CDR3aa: CASSPIGDLEQYF; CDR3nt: TGTGCCAGCAGCCCAATAGGTGACTTGGAGCAGTACTTC
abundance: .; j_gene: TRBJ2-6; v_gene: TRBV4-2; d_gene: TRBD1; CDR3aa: CASSQAGQGMNVLTF; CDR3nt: TGTGCCAGCAGCCAGGCGGGACAGGGGATGAACGTCCTGACTTTC
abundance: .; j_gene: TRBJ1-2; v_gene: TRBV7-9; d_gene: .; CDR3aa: CASSADNIGGYTF; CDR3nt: TGTGCCAGCAGCGCGGACAATATAGGTGGCTACACCTTC
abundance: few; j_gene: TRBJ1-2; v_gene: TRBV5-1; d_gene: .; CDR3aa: CASSMGREGYGYTF; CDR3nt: TGCGCCAGCAGCATGGGACGGGAAGGATATGGCTACACCTTC
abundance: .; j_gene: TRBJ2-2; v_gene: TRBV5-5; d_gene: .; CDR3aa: CASSSRGELFF; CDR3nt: TGTGCCAGCAGCTCCCGCGGGGAGCTGTTTTTT
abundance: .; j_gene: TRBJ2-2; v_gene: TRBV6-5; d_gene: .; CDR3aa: CASRPPGAGELFF; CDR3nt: TGTGCCAGCAGACCGCCCGGGGCCGGGGAGCTGTTTTTT
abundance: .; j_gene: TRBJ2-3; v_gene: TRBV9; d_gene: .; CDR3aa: CASSAGPGDNTQYF; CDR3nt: TGTGCCAGCAGCGCTGGGCCAGGGGATAATACGCAGTATTTT
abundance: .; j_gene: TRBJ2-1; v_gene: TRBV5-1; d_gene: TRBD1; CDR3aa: CASSLGQGMDEQFF; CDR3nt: TGCGCCAGCAGCCTGGGACAGGGGATGGATGAGCAGTTCTTC
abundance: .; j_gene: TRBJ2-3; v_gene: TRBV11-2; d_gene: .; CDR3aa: CASSLDLTRLWRGLTDTQYF; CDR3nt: TGTGCCAGCAGCTTAGATCTCACACGACTGTGGCGGGGCCTCACAGATACGCAGTATTTT
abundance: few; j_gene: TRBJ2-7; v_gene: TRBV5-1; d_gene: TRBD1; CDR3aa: CASATGTGQYEQYF; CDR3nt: TGCGCCAGCGCTACCGGGACAGGGCAGTACGAGCAGTACTTC
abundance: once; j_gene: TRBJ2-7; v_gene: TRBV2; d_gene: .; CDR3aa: CARGDRTPSREQYF; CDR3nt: TGTGCCAGGGGAGACAGGACACCTAGCCGCGAGCAGTACTTC
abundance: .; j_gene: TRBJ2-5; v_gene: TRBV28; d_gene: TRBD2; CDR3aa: CASSLSGGGIQGTQYF; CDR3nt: TGTGCCAGCAGTTTAAGTGGCGGGGGGATACAAGGGACCCAGTACTTC
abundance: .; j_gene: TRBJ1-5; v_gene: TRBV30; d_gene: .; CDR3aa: CAWSVVSGQNQPQHF; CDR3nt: TGTGCCTGGAGTGTGGTATCCGGACAAAATCAGCCCCAGCATTTT
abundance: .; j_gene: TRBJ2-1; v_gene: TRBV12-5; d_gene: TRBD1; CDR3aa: CASELDRGLNEQFF; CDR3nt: TGTGCTAGTGAACTCGACAGGGGGCTAAATGAGCAGTTCTTC
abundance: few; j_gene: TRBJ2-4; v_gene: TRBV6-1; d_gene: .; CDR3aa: CASSEGAGQVNIQYF; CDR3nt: TGTGCCAGCAGTGAAGGTGCAGGCCAAGTAAACATTCAGTACTTC
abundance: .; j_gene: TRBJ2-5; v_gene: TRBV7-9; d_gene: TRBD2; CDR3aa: CASSLELAGWETQYF; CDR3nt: TGTGCCAGCAGCTTAGAGCTAGCGGGGTGGGAGACCCAGTACTTC
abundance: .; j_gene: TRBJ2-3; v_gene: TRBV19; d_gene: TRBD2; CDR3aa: CSSSRTSPGTDTQYF; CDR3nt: TGTTCCAGTAGCCGGACTAGCCCAGGCACAGATACGCAGTATTTT
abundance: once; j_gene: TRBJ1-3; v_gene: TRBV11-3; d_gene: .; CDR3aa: CASSGGSGNTIYF; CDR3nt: TGTGCCAGCAGCGGGGGGTCTGGAAACACCATATATTTT
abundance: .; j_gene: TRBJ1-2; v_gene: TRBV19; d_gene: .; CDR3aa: CASIAGGYGYTF; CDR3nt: TGTGCCAGTATTGCGGGAGGCTATGGCTACACCTTC